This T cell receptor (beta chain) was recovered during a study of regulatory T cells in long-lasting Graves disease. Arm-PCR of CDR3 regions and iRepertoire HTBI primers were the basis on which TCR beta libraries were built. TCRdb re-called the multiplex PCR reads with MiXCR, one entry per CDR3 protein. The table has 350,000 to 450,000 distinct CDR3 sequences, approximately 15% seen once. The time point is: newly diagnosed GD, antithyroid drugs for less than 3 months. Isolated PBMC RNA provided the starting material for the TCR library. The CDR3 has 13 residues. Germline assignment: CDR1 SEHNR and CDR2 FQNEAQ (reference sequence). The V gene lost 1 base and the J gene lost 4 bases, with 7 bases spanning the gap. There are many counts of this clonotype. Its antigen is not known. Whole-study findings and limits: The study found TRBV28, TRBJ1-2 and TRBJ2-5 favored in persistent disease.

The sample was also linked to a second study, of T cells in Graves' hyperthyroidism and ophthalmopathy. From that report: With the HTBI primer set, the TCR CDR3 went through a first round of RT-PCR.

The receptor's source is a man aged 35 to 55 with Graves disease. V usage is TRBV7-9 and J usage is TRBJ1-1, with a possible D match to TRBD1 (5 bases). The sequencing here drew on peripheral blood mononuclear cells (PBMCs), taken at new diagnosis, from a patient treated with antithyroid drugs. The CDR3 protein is CASSLEGSTEAFF. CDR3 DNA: TGTGCCAGCAGCTTAGAGGGGAGCACTGAAGCTTTCTTT.